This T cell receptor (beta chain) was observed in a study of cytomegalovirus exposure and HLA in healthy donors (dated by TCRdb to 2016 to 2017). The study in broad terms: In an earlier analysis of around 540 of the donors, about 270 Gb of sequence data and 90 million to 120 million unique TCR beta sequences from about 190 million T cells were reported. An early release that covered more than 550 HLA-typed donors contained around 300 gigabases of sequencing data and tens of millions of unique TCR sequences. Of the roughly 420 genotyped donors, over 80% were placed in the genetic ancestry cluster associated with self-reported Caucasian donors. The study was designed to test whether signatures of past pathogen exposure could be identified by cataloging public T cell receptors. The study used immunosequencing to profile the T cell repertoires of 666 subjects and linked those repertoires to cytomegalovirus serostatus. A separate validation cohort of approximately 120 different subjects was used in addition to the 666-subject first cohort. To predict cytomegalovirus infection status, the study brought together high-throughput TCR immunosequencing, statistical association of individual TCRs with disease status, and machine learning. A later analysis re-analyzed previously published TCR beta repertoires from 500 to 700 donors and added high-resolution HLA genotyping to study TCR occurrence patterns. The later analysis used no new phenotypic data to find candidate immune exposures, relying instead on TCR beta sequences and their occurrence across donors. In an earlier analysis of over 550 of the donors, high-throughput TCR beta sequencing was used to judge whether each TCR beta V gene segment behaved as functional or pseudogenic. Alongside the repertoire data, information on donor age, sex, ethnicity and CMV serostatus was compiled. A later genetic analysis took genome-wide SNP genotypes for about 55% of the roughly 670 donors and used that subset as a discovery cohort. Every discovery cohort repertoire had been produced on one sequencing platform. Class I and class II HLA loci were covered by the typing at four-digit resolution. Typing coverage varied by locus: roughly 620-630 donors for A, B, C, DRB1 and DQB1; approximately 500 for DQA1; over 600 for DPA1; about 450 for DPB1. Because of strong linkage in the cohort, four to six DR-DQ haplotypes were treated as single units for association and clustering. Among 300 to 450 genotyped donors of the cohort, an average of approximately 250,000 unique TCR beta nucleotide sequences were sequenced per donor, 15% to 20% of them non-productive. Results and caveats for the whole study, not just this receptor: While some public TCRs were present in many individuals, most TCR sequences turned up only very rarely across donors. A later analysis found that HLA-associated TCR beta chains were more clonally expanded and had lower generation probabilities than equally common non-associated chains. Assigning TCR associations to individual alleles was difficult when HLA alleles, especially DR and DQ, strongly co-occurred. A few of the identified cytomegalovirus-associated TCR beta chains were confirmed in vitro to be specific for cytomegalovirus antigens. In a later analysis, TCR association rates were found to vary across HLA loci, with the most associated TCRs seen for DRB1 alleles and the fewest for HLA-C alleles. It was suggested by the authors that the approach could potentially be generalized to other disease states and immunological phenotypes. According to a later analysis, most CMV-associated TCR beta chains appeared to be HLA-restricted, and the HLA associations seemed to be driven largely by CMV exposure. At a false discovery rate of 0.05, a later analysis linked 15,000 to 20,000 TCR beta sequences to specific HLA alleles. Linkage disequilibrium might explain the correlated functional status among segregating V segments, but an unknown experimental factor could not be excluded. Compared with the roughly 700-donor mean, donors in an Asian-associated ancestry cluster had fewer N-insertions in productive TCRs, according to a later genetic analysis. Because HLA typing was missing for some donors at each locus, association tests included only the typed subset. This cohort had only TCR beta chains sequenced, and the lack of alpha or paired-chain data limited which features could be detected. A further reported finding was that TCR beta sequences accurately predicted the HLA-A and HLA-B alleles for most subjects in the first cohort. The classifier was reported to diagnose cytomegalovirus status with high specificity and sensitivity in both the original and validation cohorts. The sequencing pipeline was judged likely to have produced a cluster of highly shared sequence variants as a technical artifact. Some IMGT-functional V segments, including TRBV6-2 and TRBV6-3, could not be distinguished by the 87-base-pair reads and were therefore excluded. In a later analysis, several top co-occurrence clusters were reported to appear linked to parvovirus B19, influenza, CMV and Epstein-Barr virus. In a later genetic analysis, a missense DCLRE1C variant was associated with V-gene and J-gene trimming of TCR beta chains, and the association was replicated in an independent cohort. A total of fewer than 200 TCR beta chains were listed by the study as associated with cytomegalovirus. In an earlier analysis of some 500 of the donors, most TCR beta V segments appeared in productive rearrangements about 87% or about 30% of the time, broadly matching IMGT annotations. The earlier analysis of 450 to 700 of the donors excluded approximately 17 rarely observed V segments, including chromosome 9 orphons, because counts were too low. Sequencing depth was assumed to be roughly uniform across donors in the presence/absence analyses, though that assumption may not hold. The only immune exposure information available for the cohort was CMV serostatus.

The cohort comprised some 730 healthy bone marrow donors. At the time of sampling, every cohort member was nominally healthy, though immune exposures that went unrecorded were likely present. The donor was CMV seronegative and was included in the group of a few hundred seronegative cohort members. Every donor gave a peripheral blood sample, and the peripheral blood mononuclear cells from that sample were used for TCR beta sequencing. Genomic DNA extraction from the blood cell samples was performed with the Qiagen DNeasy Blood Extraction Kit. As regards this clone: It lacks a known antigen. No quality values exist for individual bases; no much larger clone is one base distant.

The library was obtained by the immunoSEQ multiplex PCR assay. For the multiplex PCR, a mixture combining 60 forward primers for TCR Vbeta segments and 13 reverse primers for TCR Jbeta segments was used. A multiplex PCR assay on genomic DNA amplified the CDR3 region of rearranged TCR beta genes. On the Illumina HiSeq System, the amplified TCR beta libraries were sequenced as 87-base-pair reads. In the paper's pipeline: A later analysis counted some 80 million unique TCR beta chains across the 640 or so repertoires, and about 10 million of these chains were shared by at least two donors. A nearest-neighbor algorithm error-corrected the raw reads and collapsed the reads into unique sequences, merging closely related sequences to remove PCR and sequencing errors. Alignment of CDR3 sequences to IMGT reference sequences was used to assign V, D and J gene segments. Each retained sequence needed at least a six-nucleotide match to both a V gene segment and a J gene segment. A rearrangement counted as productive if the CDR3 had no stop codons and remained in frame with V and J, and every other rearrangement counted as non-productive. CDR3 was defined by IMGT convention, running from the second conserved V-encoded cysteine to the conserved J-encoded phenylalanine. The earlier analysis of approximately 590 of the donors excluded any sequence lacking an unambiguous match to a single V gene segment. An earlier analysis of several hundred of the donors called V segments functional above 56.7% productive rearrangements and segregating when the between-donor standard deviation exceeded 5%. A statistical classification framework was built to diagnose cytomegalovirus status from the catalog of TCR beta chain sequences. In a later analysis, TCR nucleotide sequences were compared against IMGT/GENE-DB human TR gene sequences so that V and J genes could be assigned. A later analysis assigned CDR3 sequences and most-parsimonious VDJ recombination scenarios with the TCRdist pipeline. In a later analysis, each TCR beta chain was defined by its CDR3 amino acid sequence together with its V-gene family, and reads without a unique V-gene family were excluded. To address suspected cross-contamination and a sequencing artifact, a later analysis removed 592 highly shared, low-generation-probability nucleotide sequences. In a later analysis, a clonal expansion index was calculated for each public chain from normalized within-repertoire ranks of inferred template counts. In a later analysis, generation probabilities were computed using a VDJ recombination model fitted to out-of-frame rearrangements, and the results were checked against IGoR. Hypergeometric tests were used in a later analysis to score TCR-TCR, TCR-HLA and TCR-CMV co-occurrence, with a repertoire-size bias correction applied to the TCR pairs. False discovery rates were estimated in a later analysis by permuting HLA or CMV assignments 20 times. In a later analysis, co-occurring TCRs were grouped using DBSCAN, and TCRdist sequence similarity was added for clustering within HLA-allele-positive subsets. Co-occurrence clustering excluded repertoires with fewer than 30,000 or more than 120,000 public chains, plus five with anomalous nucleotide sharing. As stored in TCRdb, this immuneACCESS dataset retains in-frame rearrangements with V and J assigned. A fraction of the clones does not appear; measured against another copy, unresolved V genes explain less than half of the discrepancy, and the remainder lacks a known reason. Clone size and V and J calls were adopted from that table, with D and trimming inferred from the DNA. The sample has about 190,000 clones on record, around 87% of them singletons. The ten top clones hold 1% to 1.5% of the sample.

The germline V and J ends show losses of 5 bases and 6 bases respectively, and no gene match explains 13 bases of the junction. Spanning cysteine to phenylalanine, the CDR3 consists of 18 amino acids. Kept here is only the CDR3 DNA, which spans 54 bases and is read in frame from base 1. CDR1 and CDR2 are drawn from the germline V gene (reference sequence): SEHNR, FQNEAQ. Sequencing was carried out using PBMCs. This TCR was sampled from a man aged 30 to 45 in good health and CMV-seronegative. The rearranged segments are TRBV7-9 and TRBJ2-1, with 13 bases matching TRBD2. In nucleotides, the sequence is TGTGCCAGCAGCACTTCGTCCGGGACTAGCGGGAATCGCAATGAGCAGTTCTTC. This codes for CASSTSSGTSGNRNEQFF.